What follows are 24 T cell receptor beta chains derived from one specimen sequenced in a study of cytomegalovirus exposure and HLA in healthy donors. PCR primers comprised 60 Vbeta and 13 Jbeta primers. Generated by immunoSEQ multiplex PCR, the TCRdb table keeps only in-frame clones and is missing some. The table lists 130,000 to 150,000 clones, around 77% of them singletons. The sequenced sample consisted of PBMCs. The receptors come from a woman in her forties or fifties in good health and CMV-seronegative.

This clone showed up just once. The V and J genes are TRBV4-3 and TRBJ2-2, with D perhaps matching TRBD2 (5 bases). Trimming pared 0 bases from V and 6 bases from J, leaving 14 bases between. Germline V lookup: CDR1 LGHNA, CDR2 YSLEER. CDR3 length: 16 amino acids. Here the CDR3 DNA reads TGCGCCAGCAGCCAAGATCCGGGGTCCAACCCCGGGGAGCTGTTTTTT. This gives the protein CASSQDPGSNPGELFF.

This chain uses TRBV6-5 with TRBJ2-2; 9 bases match TRBD1. The trim removed 4 bases at V and 7 bases at J, leaving 4 bases unmatched. The CDR3 is made up of 14 amino acids. Germline loops: CDR1 MNHEY, CDR2 SVGAGI. The CDR3: CASSWDREIGELFF. DNA of the CDR3: TGTGCCAGCAGTTGGGACAGGGAGATCGGGGAGCTGTTTTTT.

The chain uses TRBV4-1 and TRBJ1-2, with a possible D match to TRBD1 (5 bases). The V end lost 4 bases, the J end lost 3 bases, and 12 bases lay between the germline ends. Germline V CDR1 and CDR2: MGHRA, YSYEKL. This CDR3 has 14 residues. CDR3: CASSPIGADYGYTF. CDR3 coding DNA: TGCGCCAGCAGCCCGATAGGGGCAGACTATGGCTACACCTTC.

The gene calls are TRBV29-1 and TRBJ1-3, with D unresolved. Germline CDR1 is SQVTM and CDR2 is ANQGSEA. This CDR3 is 12 amino acids long. V gave up 4 bases and J gave up 3 bases, with 7 bases separating them. DNA of the CDR3: TGCAGCGTTGGGGGAGGTGGAAACACCATATATTTT. This codes for CSVGGGGNTIYF. Complete variable domain (other parts from reference TRBV29-1 and TRBJ1-3): SAVISQKPSRDICQRGTSLTIQCQVDSQVTMMFWYRQQPGQSLTLIATANQGSEATYESGFVIDKFPISRPNLTFSTLTVSNMSPEDSSIYLCSVGGGGNTIYFGEGSWLTVV.

V and J are TRBV19 and TRBJ1-1, with D perhaps TRBD1 (5 bases). The CDR3 spans 14 residues. With 0 bases removed from V and 3 bases from J, the gap between germline ends came to 8 bases. Germline V gene sequence: CDR1 LNHDA, CDR2 SQIVND (reference sequence). CDR3 residues: CASSIERGDTEAFF. The DNA of the CDR3 is TGTGCCAGTAGTATAGAAAGGGGCGACACTGAAGCTTTCTTT.

The chain uses TRBV6-6 and TRBJ1-3; tentatively, D is TRBD1 (6 bases). V was trimmed by 5 bases and J by 0 bases, leaving 14 bases between them. Germline assignment: CDR1 MNHNY and CDR2 SVGAGI (reference sequence). The CDR3 extends over 16 amino acids. Here the CDR3 DNA reads TGTGCCAGCAGTCCCAATGTGGGGGCCTCTGGAAACACCATATATTTT. This encodes CASSPNVGASGNTIYF.

This chain connects TRBV30 to TRBJ1-4; possibly TRBD1 for D (5 bases). Looked up from germline, CDR1 is GTSNPN and CDR2 is SVGIG (reference sequence). Trimming took 4 bases from V and 0 from J, leaving 9 bases between them. The length of the CDR3 is 14 residues. CDR3 sequence reads: CAWMKGATNEKLFF. The CDR3 DNA follows: TGTGCCTGGATGAAAGGGGCAACTAATGAAAAACTGTTTTTT.

The rearrangement links TRBV7-8 to TRBJ1-3; no firm D call. CDR1 SGHVS and CDR2 FQNEAQ come from the germline V gene. Trimming took 3 bases from V and 6 from J, leaving 9 bases between them. The CDR3 loop spans 13 amino acids. CDR3: CASSLGRQNTIYF. The CDR3 coding sequence is TGTGCCAGCAGCTTGGGGAGACAAAACACCATATATTTT.

Comment on this clone: The same CDR3 also results from other DNA sequences found in this sample. The V and J genes are TRBV5-1 and TRBJ1-1; D is possibly TRBD1 (5 bases). V was pared by 0 bases and J by 5 bases, with 11 bases between. The CDR3 totals 14 residues. CDR1 and CDR2 from the germline V gene are SGHRS and YFSETQ. The CDR3 region is CASSLGQGGTEAFF. CDR3 nucleotides: TGCGCCAGCAGCTTGGGGCAGGGAGGAACTGAAGCTTTCTTT.

This clone has just a few counts. The chain uses TRBV5-6 and TRBJ2-1, with TRBD2 matching 7 bases. CDR3 size: 15 residues. V gave up 4 bases and J gave up 2 bases; unmatched junction bases: 6. The germline gives CDR1 SGHDT, CDR2 YYEEEE. The CDR3 DNA reads as TGTGCCAGCAGCGACGGGGGGAAAACCTACAATGAGCAGTTCTTC. This codes for CASSDGGKTYNEQFF.

This clone appeared a few times. This chain joins TRBV29-1 and TRBJ1-1, with 8 bases matching TRBD1. This CDR3 contains 13 residues. CDR1 and CDR2 from the germline V gene are SQVTM and ANQGSEA. V was pared by 4 bases and J by 3 bases, with 4 bases of the junction left unmatched. CDR3 protein: CSVADRADTEAFF. CDR3 nucleotide sequence: TGCAGCGTTGCGGACAGGGCGGACACTGAAGCTTTCTTT.

The chain uses TRBV18 and TRBJ2-7; 10 bases line up with TRBD1. The junction had 17 bases not matched to a gene; V was cut back by 6 bases and J by 3 bases. CDR1 and CDR2 (germline): KGHSH, LQKENI. The CDR3 runs to 18 residues. CDR3 protein: CASSTGGTGASYRYEQYF. DNA for the CDR3: TGTGCCAGCTCGACGGGCGGGACAGGGGCATCCTACCGCTACGAGCAGTACTTC.

The CDR3 reads CATSRGRGSRESQYF. CDR3 bases: TGTGCCACCAGCAGAGGGCGGGGGTCACGGGAGTCCCAGTACTTC. The rearrangement joins TRBV15 to TRBJ2-5, with 7 nucleotides matching TRBD2. The CDR3 length is 15 residues. The V segment lost 1 base and the J segment 9 bases; nucleotides outside the gene matches: 11. The germline CDR1 and CDR2 sequences are LNHNV and YYDKDF (reference sequence). The full variable domain, with the rest looked up from reference TRBV15 and TRBJ2-5, is DAMVIQNPRYQVTQFGKPVTLSCSQTLNHNVMYWYQQKSSQAPKLLFHYYDKDFNNEADTPDNFQSRRPNTSFCFLDIRSPGLGDTAMYLCATSRGRGSRESQYFGPGTRLLVL.

The rearrangement links TRBV6-5 to TRBJ2-5; D is ambiguous. Trimming took off 2 bases at V and 1 base at J, with 8 bases between the two ends. Germline CDR1 is MNHEY and CDR2 is SVGAGI. The CDR3 length is 14 residues. This CDR3 is CASSYALTQETQYF. The CDR3 DNA follows: TGTGCCAGCAGTTACGCGCTTACCCAAGAGACCCAGTACTTC.

This clone was picked up one time. One end of the junction fails to match germline, which may point to a read error. The J gene is TRBJ2-2, the V gene TRBV7-7, with D possibly being TRBD2 (6 bases). Germline lookup yields CDR1 SSHAT and CDR2 FNYEAQ (reference sequence). The CDR3 length is 15 residues. The CDR3 loop reads CASSFAGGNTGELFF. The CDR3 bases are TGTGCTAGCAGCTTCGCCGGGGGGAACACCGGGGAGCTGTTTTTT.

The chain links TRBV28 to TRBJ2-7; 9 bases fit TRBD1. This CDR3 is 15 amino acids long. J lost 5 bases, V lost 5 bases, and 10 bases had no gene match. Per germline, CDR1 MDHEN and CDR2 SYDVKM. The CDR3 DNA reads as TGTGCCAGCAGTCAGCCCGGGACAGGGTTCCACGAGCAGTACTTC. Its translation: CASSQPGTGFHEQYF.

This clone was recorded a few times. This CDR3 reads CASSPTSFHEQFF. In DNA, the CDR3 is TGTGCCAGCAGCCCGACTAGTTTCCATGAGCAGTTCTTC. The chain uses TRBV11-3 and TRBJ2-1; D is possibly TRBD2 (6 bases). Germline CDR1 SGHNT, CDR2 YENEEA. This CDR3 has 13 residues. V lost 5 bases to trimming and J lost 8 bases, with 13 bases between them.

The rearrangement joins TRBV4-1 to TRBJ2-5, with a possible D match to TRBD1 (6 bases). CDR3 size: 16 residues. The germline V and J ends were trimmed by 0 bases and 4 bases, with 15 bases remaining between them. CDR1 and CDR2 from the germline V gene are MGHRA and YSYEKL. This chain's CDR3 is CASSQEFVGGRETQYF. As DNA, the CDR3 is TGCGCCAGCAGCCAAGAATTCGTAGGGGGTAGAGAGACCCAGTACTTC.

The chain carries TRBV15 and TRBJ1-2, with D perhaps matching TRBD1 (5 bases). This CDR3 region has 16 residues. Trimming shortened V by 3 bases and J by 6 bases, and 20 bases separated the two germline ends. Germline V gene data show CDR1 as LNHNV and CDR2 as YYDKDF (reference sequence). The CDR3: CATSSRVGEPRNGYTF. As DNA, the CDR3 is TGTGCCACCAGCAGCCGAGTAGGGGAACCTCGAAATGGCTACACCTTC.

This chain uses TRBV19 with TRBJ2-2; 7 bases are a match to TRBD1. CDR1 is LNHDA and CDR2 is SQIVND in the germline V gene (reference sequence). J was trimmed by 7 bases and V by 3 bases; bases with no gene match: 8. This CDR3 spans 15 amino acids. In DNA, the CDR3 is TGTGCCAGTAGTATCTTGCAGGGGGTTAACGGGGAGCTGTTTTTT. It translates to CASSILQGVNGELFF.

This clone was seen a handful of times. The rearrangement uses TRBV2 and TRBJ1-2, with unresolved D. From germline, CDR1 is SNHLY and CDR2 FYNNEI. The CDR3 covers 13 residues. The V gene lost 8 bases and the J gene lost 0 bases, with 10 bases spanning the gap. The CDR3 bases are TGTGCCAGCGGCAGTGCGGCTAACTATGGCTACACCTTC. Protein product: CASGSAANYGYTF.

This clone was counted between two and nine times. This chain connects TRBV6-5 to TRBJ2-1; D may be TRBD1 (6 bases). The V gene's germline CDR1 is MNHEY and CDR2 SVGAGI. The length of the CDR3 is 11 residues. Trimming took off 6 bases at V and 10 bases at J, with 10 bases between the two ends. CDR3 amino acids: CASREQGEQFF. In DNA, the CDR3 is TGTGCCAGCAGAGAACAGGGAGAGCAGTTCTTC.

The chain has TRBV13 and TRBJ1-3; a possible D gene is TRBD1 (5 bases). The CDR3 sequence is 16 residues long. Germline V lookup: CDR1 PRHDT, CDR2 FYEKMQ (reference sequence). Between the trimmed V and J ends, which lost 4 bases and 2 bases, there was a span of 15 bases. CDR3 nucleotide sequence: TGTGCCAGCAGCTCCCGCTGGGGGGGGACTGGAAACACCATATATTTT. This translates into CASSSRWGGTGNTIYF.

This chain joins TRBV5-6 and TRBJ2-5; 11 bases match TRBD1. V lost 7 bases to trimming and J lost 10 bases; unmatched junction nucleotides: 12. The CDR3 has 14 residues. CDR1 SGHDT and CDR2 YYEEEE come from the germline V gene. CDR3 loop: CASALGQGARGQYF. CDR3 in DNA: TGTGCCAGCGCGTTAGGACAGGGGGCGAGGGGCCAGTACTTC.